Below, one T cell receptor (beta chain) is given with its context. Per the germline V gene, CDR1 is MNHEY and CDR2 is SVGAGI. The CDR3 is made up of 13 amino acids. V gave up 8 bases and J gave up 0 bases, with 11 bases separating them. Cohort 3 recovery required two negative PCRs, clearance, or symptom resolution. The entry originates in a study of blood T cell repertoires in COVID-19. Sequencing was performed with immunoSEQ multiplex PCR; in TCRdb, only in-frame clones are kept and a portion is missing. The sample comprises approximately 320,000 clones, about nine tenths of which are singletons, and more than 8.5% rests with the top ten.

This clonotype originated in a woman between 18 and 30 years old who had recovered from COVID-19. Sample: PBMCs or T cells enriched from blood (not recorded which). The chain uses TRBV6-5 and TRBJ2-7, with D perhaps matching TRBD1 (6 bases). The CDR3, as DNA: TGTGCCAGCGCACGGGACAACTCCTACGAGCAGTACTTC. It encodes CASARDNSYEQYF.